These 10 T cell receptor beta chains came from one sample sequenced in a study of blood T cells in healthy people across ages. Primers used in a second PCR of about 7 to 12 cycles were a sample-barcoded 5' primer and a J-beta primer mix. TCRdb recomputed calls from the 5' RACE reads with MiXCR, one row per CDR3 protein. Of about 1 million distinct CDR3 sequences in the sample, 45% were seen once. Sequencing input: blood. The receptors come from a woman aged 60-75 years in good health.

The table lists this clonotype with a few counts. V gene TRBV5-1 combines with J gene TRBJ1-2; no clear D gene. Germline V gene sequence: CDR1 SGHRS, CDR2 YFSETQ. With 1 base removed from V and 5 bases from J, the gap between germline ends came to 9 bases. The CDR3 extends over 13 amino acids. The CDR3 loop is CASSLHILYGYTF. The CDR3, as DNA: TGCGCCAGCAGCTTGCATATTCTTTATGGCTACACCTTC.

This clonotype was picked up a small number of times. The V gene is TRBV3-1, the J gene TRBJ1-2, with 8 bases fitting TRBD1. The germline V gene has CDR1 LGHDT and CDR2 YNNKEL (reference sequence). After removal of 4 bases from V and 5 bases from J, the junction contained 6 bases not matched to a gene. This CDR3 has 14 amino acids. The CDR3 spells CASSLQTGVYGYTF. The CDR3 region has the DNA TGTGCCAGCAGCCTGCAGACAGGGGTGTATGGCTACACCTTC.

This clonotype showed up just once. The CDR3 here is CASSQGLGGLFHEQFF. The CDR3, as DNA: TGTGCCAGCAGCCAAGGATTAGGGGGGTTGTTCCATGAGCAGTTCTTC. This chain joins TRBV14 and TRBJ2-1; D tentatively fits TRBD1 or TRBD2 (6 bases each). The CDR3 consists of 16 residues. Germline lookup yields CDR1 SGHDN and CDR2 FVKESK. V was trimmed by 1 base and J by 8 bases, leaving 18 bases between them.

The rearrangement links TRBV20-1 to TRBJ2-4; no clear D gene. Trimming took off 1 base at V and 1 base at J, with 17 bases between the two ends. The germline V gene encodes CDR1 DFQATT and CDR2 SNEGSKA (reference sequence). The CDR3 spans 17 residues. The CDR3 coding sequence is TGCAGTGCTAGAGCCTTACTGGTGGCAACTGCCAAAAACATTCAGTACTTC. It encodes CSARALLVATAKNIQYF.

The rearrangement uses TRBV7-6 and TRBJ2-5; maybe TRBD2 (5 bases). V lost 4 bases, J lost 7 bases, and 10 bases lay in between. CDR1 is SGHVS and CDR2 is FNYEAQ in the germline V gene. This CDR3 is 12 amino acids long. The CDR3 DNA is TGTGCCAGCAGCTCAGGAGGCCCGACCCAGTACTTC. Translating gives CASSSGGPTQYF.

V gene TRBV10-3 combines with J gene TRBJ2-3; 10 nucleotides align to TRBD2. The germline CDR1 and CDR2 sequences are ENHRY and SYGVKD. V shed 7 bases and J 2 bases; nucleotides not matched to a gene: 3. This CDR3 comprises 14 residues. The CDR3 here is CAIKREGTTDTQYF. The CDR3 region has the DNA TGTGCCATCAAGCGGGAGGGCACCACAGATACGCAGTATTTT.

This clonotype was found a few times. The V and J genes are TRBV7-9 and TRBJ2-1; D perhaps matches TRBD2 (6 bases). V lost 3 bases, J lost 0 bases, and 9 bases lay in between. Germline V gene sequence: CDR1 SEHNR, CDR2 FQNEAQ (reference sequence). This CDR3 is 15 amino acids long. The CDR3 reads CASSFPGSSYNEQFF. CDR3 sequence (DNA): TGTGCCAGCAGCTTCCCCGGGAGCTCCTACAATGAGCAGTTCTTC.

The chain carries TRBV2 and TRBJ2-5; 7 bases line up with TRBD1. The end of the DNA aligns better with TRBJ2-7, so the J call may be wrong. Germline V gene sequence: CDR1 SNHLY, CDR2 FYNNEI. CDR3 size: 16 residues. CDR3 bases: TGTGCCAGCAGTGACCCGATCCGGGACAGATACCACGAGCAGTACTTC. Translating it yields CASSDPIRDRYHEQYF.

This clonotype occurred a few times. The J gene is TRBJ2-7, the V gene TRBV20-1; TRBD1 agrees at 9 bases. The germline CDR1 and CDR2 sequences are DFQATT and SNEGSKA (reference sequence). The CDR3 runs 14 residues. V lost 5 bases to trimming and J lost 0 bases; unmatched junction nucleotides: 5. CDR3 loop: CSAPRDRVSYEQYF. The CDR3 DNA follows: TGCAGTGCTCCCCGGGACAGGGTCTCCTACGAGCAGTACTTC.

The J gene is TRBJ2-5, the V gene TRBV6-5; the D gene is possibly TRBD1 (5 bases). The germline V and J ends were trimmed by 6 bases and 0 bases, with 14 bases remaining between them. This CDR3 spans 15 amino acids. In germline, CDR1 is MNHEY, CDR2 SVGAGI. Here the CDR3 DNA reads TGTGCCAGCAGCCCCCGGACACCACACCAAGAGACCCAGTACTTC. Its translation is CASSPRTPHQETQYF.